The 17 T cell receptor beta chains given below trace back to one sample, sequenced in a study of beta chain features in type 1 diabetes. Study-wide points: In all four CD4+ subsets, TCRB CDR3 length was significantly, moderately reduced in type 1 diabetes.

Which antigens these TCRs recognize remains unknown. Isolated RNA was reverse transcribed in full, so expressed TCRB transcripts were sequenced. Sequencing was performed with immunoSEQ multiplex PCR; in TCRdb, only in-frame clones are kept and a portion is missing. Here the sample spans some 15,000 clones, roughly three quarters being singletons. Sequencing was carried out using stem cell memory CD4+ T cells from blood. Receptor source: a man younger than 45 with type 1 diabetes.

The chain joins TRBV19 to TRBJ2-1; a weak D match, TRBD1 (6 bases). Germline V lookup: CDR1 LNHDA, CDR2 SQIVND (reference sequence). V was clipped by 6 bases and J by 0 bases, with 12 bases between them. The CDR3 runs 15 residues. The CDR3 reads CASSLNRVSYNEQFF. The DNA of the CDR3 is TGTGCCAGTAGCCTAAACAGGGTCTCCTACAATGAGCAGTTCTTC.

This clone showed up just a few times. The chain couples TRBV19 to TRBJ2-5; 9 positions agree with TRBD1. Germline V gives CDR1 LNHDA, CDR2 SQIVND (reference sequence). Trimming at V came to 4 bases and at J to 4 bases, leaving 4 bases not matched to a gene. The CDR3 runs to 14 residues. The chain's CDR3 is CASSTTGGRETQYF. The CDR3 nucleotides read TGTGCCAGTAGTACAACAGGGGGCAGAGAGACCCAGTACTTC.

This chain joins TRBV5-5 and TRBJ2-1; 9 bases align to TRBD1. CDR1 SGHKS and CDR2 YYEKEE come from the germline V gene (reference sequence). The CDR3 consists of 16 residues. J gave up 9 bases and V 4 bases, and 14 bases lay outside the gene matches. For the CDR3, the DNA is TGTGCCAGCAGCAGGGCCGGGACAGGGAAAGGCTCTGAGCAGTTCTTC. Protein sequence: CASSRAGTGKGSEQFF.

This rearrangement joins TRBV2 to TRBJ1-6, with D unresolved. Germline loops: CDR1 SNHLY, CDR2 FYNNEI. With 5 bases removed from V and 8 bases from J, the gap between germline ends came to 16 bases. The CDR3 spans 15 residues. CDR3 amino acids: CASSINQATYSPLHF. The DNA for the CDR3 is TGTGCCAGCAGTATAAACCAGGCTACCTATTCACCCCTCCACTTT.

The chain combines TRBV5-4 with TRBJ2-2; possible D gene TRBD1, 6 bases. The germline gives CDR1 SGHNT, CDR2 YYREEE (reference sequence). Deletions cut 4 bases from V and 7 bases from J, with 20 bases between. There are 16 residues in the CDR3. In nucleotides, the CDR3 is TGTGCCAGCAGCCTACTAACCAGGGGCGCCAGCGGGGAGCTGTTTTTT. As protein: CASSLLTRGASGELFF.

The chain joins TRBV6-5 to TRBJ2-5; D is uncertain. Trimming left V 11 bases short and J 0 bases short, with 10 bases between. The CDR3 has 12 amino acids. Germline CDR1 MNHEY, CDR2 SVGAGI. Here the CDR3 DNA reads TGTGCCGGTGGAGTCAACCAAGAGACCCAGTACTTC. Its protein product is CAGGVNQETQYF.

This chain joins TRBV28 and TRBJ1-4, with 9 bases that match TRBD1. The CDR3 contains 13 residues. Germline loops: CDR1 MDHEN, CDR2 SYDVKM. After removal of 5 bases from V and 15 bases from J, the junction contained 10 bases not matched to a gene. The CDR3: CASSPSVGQGLFF. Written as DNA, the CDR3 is TGTGCCAGCAGTCCCAGTGTGGGACAGGGATTGTTTTTT.

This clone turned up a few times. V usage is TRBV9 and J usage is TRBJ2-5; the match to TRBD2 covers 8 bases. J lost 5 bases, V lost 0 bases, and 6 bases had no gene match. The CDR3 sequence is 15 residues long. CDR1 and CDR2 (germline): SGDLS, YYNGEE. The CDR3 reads CASSVGGGYWETQYF. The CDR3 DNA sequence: TGTGCCAGCAGCGTAGGCGGGGGGTACTGGGAGACCCAGTACTTC.

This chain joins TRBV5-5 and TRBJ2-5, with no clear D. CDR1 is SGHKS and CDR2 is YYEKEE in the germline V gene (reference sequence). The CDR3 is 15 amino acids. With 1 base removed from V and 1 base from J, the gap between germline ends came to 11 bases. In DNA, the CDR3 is TGTGCCAGCAGCTTGATGGTCTTCAGCCAAGAGACCCAGTACTTC. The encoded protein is CASSLMVFSQETQYF.

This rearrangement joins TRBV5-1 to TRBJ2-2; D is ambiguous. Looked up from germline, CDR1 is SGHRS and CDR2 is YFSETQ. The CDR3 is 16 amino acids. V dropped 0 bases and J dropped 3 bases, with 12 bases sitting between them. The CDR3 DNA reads TGCGCCAGCAGCTTGGCCGTTCCACGGGACACCGGGGAGCTGTTTTTT. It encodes CASSLAVPRDTGELFF.

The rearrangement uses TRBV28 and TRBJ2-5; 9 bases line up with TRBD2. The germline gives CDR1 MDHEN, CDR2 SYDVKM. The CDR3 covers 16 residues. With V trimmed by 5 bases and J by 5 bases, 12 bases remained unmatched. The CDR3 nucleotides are TGTGCCAGCAGTATCCCTGGGAGCGGGGGGATCGAGACCCAGTACTTC. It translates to CASSIPGSGGIETQYF.

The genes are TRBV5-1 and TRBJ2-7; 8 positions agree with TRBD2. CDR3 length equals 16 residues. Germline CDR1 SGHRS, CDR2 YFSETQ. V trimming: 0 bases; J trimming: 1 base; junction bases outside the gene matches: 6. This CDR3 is CASSLAVLADSYEQYF. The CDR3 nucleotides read TGCGCCAGCAGCTTGGCCGTACTAGCGGATTCCTACGAGCAGTACTTC.

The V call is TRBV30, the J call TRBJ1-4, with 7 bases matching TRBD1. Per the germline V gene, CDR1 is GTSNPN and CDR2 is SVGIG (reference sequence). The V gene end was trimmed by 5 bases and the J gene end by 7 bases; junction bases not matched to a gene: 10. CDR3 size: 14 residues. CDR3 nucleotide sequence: TGTGCCTGGGCGGAGCAGGGGGGTAGTGAAAAACTGTTTTTT. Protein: CAWAEQGGSEKLFF.

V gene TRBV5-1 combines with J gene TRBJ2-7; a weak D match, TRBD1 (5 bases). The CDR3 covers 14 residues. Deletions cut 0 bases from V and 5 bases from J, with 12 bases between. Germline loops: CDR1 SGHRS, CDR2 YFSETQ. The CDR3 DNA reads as TGCGCCAGCAGCTTGGCCAGGGCATCCAACGAGCAGTACTTC. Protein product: CASSLARASNEQYF.

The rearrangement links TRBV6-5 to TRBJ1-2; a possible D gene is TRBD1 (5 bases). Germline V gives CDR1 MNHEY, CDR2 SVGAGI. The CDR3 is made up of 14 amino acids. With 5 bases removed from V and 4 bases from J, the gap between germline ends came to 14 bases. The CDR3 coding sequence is TGTGCCAGCAGTCCAGGGCCCAGGGTCTATGGCTACACCTTC. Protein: CASSPGPRVYGYTF.

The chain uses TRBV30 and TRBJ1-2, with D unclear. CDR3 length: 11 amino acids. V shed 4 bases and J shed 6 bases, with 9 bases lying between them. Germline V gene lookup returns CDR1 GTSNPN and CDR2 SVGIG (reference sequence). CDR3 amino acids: CAWTGRDGYTF. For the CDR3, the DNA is TGTGCCTGGACGGGGAGGGATGGCTACACCTTC.

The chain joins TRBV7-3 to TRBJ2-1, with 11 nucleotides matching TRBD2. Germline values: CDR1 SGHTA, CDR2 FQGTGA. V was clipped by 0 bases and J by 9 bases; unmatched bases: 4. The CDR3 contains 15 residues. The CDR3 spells CASSLTSGGALEQFF. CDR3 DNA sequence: TGTGCCAGCAGCTTAACTAGCGGGGGGGCGCTTGAGCAGTTCTTC.